Ten or more counts support the clone carrying this TCR beta chain. What it binds is not known. These data originate in a study of T cell repertoires in cytomegalovirus infection. Whole-study findings and limits: The ex vivo response was dominated by HLA-C-restricted CMV-specific TCR beta clonotypes.

V was cut by 7 bases and J by 3 bases, with 16 bases left in between. Germline CDR1 is MDHEN and CDR2 is SYDVKM. This CDR3 is built from 15 residues. One entry per CDR3 protein results from TCRdb running MiXCR on the reads. The sample holds some 390,000 distinct CDR3 sequences, around 18% seen once. The rearrangement joins TRBV28 to TRBJ1-5, with D possibly matching TRBD1 (5 bases). This TCR was sampled from a human donor in good health (CMV status not recorded). Some clones in this sample may be carry-over from other donors' samples. Sequenced sample: PBMCs. This CDR3 reads CASKESRAPNQPQHF. The CDR3 nucleotides read TGTGCCAGCAAAGAGTCCAGGGCCCCCAATCAGCCCCAGCATTTT. Using reference TRBV28 and TRBJ1-5 for the parts outside the CDR3, the full variable domain is DVKVTQSSRYLVKRTGEKVFLECVQDMDHENMFWYRQDPGLGLRLIYFSYDVKMKEKGDIPEGYSVSREKKERFSLILESASTNQTSMYLCASKESRAPNQPQHFGDGTRLSIL.